The clone carrying this TCR beta chain was seen only a few times. Its antigen is not known. The CDR3 is 15 amino acids. From germline, CDR1 is SGHDN and CDR2 FVKESK. Germline trimming cut 5 bases from V and 3 bases from J; bases unmatched to any gene: 10. The data belong to a study of cytomegalovirus exposure and HLA in healthy donors. Whole-study results and caveats: In a later analysis, TCR beta V- and J-gene trimming was associated with a missense DCLRE1C variant.

Both 60 Vbeta primers and 13 Jbeta primers went into the PCR. Original analysis: It was a later analysis that counted 75 million to 90 million unique TCR beta chains, of which some 10 million were shared. TCRdb's copy holds only in-frame clones and misses some; the assay was immunoSEQ multiplex PCR. V, J and clone size derive from that table, while D and trimming were established from the DNA sequence. Here the sample spans around 160,000 clones, 80% being singletons. This sequence was found in a human donor in good health. The chain is built from TRBV14 and TRBJ2-7, with 7 bases matching TRBD1. Sequencing was performed on PBMCs. The CDR3 DNA reads TGTGCCAGCAGCTTGAACAGGGGCCGAATCTACGAGCAGTACTTC. Translation gives CASSLNRGRIYEQYF.